These 2 T cell receptor beta chains came from one sample sequenced in a study of CD8 T cells in Susac syndrome. The RNA, about 0.45 to 1 ug, was put through reverse transcription using random hexamers. TCRdb re-derived calls from the immunoSEQ multiplex PCR reads in MiXCR, one entry per CDR3 protein. Found here are around 170,000 distinct CDR3 sequences, roughly 95% of them singletons; the top ten hold approximately 0.089%. The material sequenced was CD4+ T cells from PBMCs. The receptors come from a human donor with Susac syndrome.

The chain uses TRBV20-1 and TRBJ2-7; D may be TRBD2 (5 bases). CDR3 size: 16 residues. The germline gives CDR1 DFQATT, CDR2 SNEGSKA (reference sequence). Trimming removed 1 base from V and 3 bases from J, with 19 bases in between. The CDR3 reads CSARGGVASVNYEQYF. CDR3 coding DNA: TGCAGTGCTAGAGGTGGGGTAGCGTCGGTAAACTACGAGCAGTACTTC.

This chain links TRBV3-1 with TRBJ1-1, with 7 bases identical to TRBD1. After removal of 4 bases from V and 4 bases from J, the junction contained 6 bases not matched to a gene. Per the germline V gene, CDR1 is LGHDT and CDR2 is YNNKEL (reference sequence). The length of the CDR3 is 14 residues. The CDR3 region has the DNA TGTGCCAGCAGCCTTGACAGGGTAGGCACTGAAGCTTTCTTT. This encodes CASSLDRVGTEAFF.